Sequencing of this TCR beta chain was carried out in a study of shared clonotypes between healthy human individuals (TCRdb year 2020). Broadly, across the study: A few men and a couple of women, aged 18 to 49 years, made up the cohort. Leukapheresis yielded between about 0.9 and 8.9 billion PBMCs per donor. For each donor, three plates each were used for CD4 naive and CD4 memory, two plates were used for CD8 naive, and one plate was used for CD8 memory. The study deeply sequenced blood TCR repertoires of about 5 healthy adults to estimate repertoire size and the extent of clonotype sharing between individuals. Libraries were prepared and TCR repertoires were sequenced by different laboratories using diverse techniques, in order to increase sequencing depth and limit assay-specific biases.

Paper-wide results and their limitations: Sharing across a few donors was observed for 5% to 6.5% of naive CD4, over 3% of naive CD8, 2% to 2.5% of memory CD4, and approximately 0.41% of memory CD8 clonotypes. Because the study included a small number of donors, the genetic and exposure-history diversity represented was limited. Only blood was sampled, and tissue TCR repertoires likely differ from those in blood. Incomplete sequencing was indicated by rarefaction of sorted-subset datasets, despite the large sequencing depth. Higher generation probabilities were observed for clonotypes shared by all four sorted-subset donors than for non-shared clonotypes. Based on pairwise subsampling, the degree of clonotype sharing among donors was expected to be affected by sequencing depth. Naive subsets generally had larger estimated clonotype richness than memory subsets did.

As to this clone: Its antigen is unknown. Per-base quality was not reported, and no clone a single base away is much larger than it.

The donors were healthy, HIV-negative adults with no recently reported acute infections or vaccinations. Only Caucasian adults living in Nashville, Tennessee, USA were represented among the donors. CD4+ T cells were enriched by magnetic negative selection; naive cells were then positively selected on CD45RA, and the negative fraction formed the memory subset. Blood was collected by leukapheresis, and PBMCs were isolated by Ficoll-Histopaque density gradient centrifugation and then cryopreserved in liquid nitrogen vapor phase. Analytical flow cytometry was used to check the purity and quantity of each magnetically sorted T cell population. From each sorted fraction, genomic DNA was isolated and quantified by UV absorbance on a Nanodrop 2000c. TCR CDR3 regions were amplified from genomic DNA by multiplex PCR using the deep immunoSEQ assay. For each cell subset, the extracted genomic DNA was distributed evenly across all wells of several immunoSEQ 96-well plates, and each plate served as one replicate. For sorted subsets, 200 ng of genomic DNA, equivalent to 30,000 or so T cell genomes, went into each replicate PCR. The purified libraries were quantified using a Qubit 3.0 fluorometer, sized with a Bioanalyzer 2100, and then quantified again using the KAPA Library Quantification kit. Every immunoSEQ 96-well plate was sequenced on a dedicated single-read 150-cycle Illumina NextSeq 550 flow cell. Per the original workflow: Because the immunoSEQ output included only junctional sequences and no quality scores, the filtering could not be the same as the filtering used for full-length reads. Sequences were annotated with PyIR, a Python wrapper for IgBLAST v1.9, and V/J genes and CDR3 were assigned using IMGT germline references. Reads were removed for weak V/J assignments (E-value above 1e-6), missing CDR3, stop codons, out-of-frame junctions, or ambiguous translated residues. V3J clonotypes were defined as sequences sharing the same inferred V gene, J gene, and CDR3 amino acid sequence. Percentage overlap between repertoires was computed as shared unique clonotypes divided by the size of the smaller repertoire. Repertoire richness was assessed with RTK rarefaction, the Chao1 estimator, and Recon v2.1 estimates of unobserved clonotypes. Generation probabilities were computed with OLGA for all TCRbeta clonotypes obtained by the gDNA method from a handful of donors. As stored in TCRdb, this immuneACCESS dataset retains in-frame rearrangements with V and J assigned. A fraction of the clones does not appear; measured against another copy, unresolved V genes explain less than half of the discrepancy, and the remainder lacks a known reason. V, J and clone size reflect that table, while D and trimming were determined from the DNA. The sample contains 2 million to 2.5 million clones, 95% of them found a single time. The ten largest account for more than 0.1% of the sample.

From cysteine to phenylalanine, the CDR3 is 9 amino acids long. Only CDR3 DNA remains: 27 bases, in frame from the first base. In the germline V gene, CDR1 corresponds to MGHRA and CDR2 to YSYEKL. The TCR comes from a man younger than 35 in good health. Recombination joined TRBV4-1 with TRBJ2-7, with no confident D gene call. Sample: naive CD4+ T cells sorted from blood. The label giving this sample's cell subset or site can be read as: CD45RA+ positively selected. This receptor has the CDR3 CGGRYEQYF. The nucleotides read TGCGGTGGCAGGTACGAGCAGTACTTC.